What follows is one TCR beta chain and its context. This entry comes from a study of PD-1 blockade in classical Hodgkin lymphoma. The CDR3 length is 16 residues. Per the germline V gene, CDR1 is MGHDK and CDR2 is SYGVNS. Trimming took 4 bases from V and 6 from J; bases not matched to a gene: 11. Time point given: newly diagnosed, previously untreated cHL patient sample. Isolation of CD4+ T cells from thawed PBMCs was performed by magnetic negative selection. Assay: immunoSEQ multiplex PCR; the TCRdb copy retains only in-frame clones and omits some. The sample lists about 32,000 clones; 88% were seen once.

The chain combines TRBV25-1 with TRBJ2-5, with 10 bases matching TRBD2. Sequencing used CD4+ T cells from blood. The sequence was collected from a human donor with classical Hodgkin lymphoma. CDR3: CASSGPPGLAIKTQYF. DNA of the CDR3: TGTGCCAGCAGTGGACCCCCGGGACTAGCGATCAAGACCCAGTACTTC. Variable domain in full (rest from reference TRBV25-1 and TRBJ2-5): EADIYQTPRYLVIGTGKKITLECSQTMGHDKMYWYQQDPGMELHLIHYSYGVNSTEKGDLSSESTVSRIRTEHFPLTLESARPSHTSQYLCASSGPPGLAIKTQYFGPGTRLLVL.